This TCR beta chain was identified in a study of blood T cell repertoires in COVID-19. Study background: Spain, Italy and the United States supplied samples that represented acute and convalescent COVID-19. Sources were T cells, B-cell-depleted T cells, or PBMCs; the material itself was cDNA or gDNA.

The table lists this clone with a count of one. Original methodology: Estimates of nucleated cell counts were drawn from the amplification of reference gene primers. Here immunoSEQ multiplex PCR was the method, and the copy in TCRdb shows in-frame clones only, minus some. The V and J calls and clone size were taken over from that table, and D and trimming were inferred from the DNA. The sample has about 300,000 clones, approximately 86% seen once. The J segment lost 3 bases and the V segment lost 5 bases, leaving 11 bases of the junction unmatched. The CDR3 runs 15 residues. CDR1 is SQVTM, CDR2 ANQGSEA, per germline.

The sample was peripheral blood. V and J are TRBV29-1 and TRBJ2-3; 7 bases line up with TRBD1. The sequence derives from a man between 65 and 80 years old with acute or convalescent COVID-19. CDR3 region: CSVIPNRGWTDTQYF. CDR3 bases: TGCAGCGTTATACCTAACAGGGGTTGGACAGATACGCAGTATTTT.